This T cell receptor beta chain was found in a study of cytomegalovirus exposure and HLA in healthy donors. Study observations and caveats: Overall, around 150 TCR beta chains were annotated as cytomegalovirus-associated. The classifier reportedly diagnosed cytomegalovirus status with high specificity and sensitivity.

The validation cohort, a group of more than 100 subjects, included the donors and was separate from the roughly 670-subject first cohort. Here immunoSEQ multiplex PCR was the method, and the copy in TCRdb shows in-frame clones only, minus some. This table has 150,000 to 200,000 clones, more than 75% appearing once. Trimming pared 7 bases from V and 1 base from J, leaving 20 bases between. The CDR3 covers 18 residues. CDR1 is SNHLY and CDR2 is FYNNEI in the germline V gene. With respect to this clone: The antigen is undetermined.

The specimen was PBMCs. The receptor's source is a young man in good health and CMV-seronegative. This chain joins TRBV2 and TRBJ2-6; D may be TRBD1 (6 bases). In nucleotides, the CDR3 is TGTGCCAGCACCCGAGCGGACAGTCACATATCTGGGGCCAACGTCCTGACTTTC. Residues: CASTRADSHISGANVLTF.